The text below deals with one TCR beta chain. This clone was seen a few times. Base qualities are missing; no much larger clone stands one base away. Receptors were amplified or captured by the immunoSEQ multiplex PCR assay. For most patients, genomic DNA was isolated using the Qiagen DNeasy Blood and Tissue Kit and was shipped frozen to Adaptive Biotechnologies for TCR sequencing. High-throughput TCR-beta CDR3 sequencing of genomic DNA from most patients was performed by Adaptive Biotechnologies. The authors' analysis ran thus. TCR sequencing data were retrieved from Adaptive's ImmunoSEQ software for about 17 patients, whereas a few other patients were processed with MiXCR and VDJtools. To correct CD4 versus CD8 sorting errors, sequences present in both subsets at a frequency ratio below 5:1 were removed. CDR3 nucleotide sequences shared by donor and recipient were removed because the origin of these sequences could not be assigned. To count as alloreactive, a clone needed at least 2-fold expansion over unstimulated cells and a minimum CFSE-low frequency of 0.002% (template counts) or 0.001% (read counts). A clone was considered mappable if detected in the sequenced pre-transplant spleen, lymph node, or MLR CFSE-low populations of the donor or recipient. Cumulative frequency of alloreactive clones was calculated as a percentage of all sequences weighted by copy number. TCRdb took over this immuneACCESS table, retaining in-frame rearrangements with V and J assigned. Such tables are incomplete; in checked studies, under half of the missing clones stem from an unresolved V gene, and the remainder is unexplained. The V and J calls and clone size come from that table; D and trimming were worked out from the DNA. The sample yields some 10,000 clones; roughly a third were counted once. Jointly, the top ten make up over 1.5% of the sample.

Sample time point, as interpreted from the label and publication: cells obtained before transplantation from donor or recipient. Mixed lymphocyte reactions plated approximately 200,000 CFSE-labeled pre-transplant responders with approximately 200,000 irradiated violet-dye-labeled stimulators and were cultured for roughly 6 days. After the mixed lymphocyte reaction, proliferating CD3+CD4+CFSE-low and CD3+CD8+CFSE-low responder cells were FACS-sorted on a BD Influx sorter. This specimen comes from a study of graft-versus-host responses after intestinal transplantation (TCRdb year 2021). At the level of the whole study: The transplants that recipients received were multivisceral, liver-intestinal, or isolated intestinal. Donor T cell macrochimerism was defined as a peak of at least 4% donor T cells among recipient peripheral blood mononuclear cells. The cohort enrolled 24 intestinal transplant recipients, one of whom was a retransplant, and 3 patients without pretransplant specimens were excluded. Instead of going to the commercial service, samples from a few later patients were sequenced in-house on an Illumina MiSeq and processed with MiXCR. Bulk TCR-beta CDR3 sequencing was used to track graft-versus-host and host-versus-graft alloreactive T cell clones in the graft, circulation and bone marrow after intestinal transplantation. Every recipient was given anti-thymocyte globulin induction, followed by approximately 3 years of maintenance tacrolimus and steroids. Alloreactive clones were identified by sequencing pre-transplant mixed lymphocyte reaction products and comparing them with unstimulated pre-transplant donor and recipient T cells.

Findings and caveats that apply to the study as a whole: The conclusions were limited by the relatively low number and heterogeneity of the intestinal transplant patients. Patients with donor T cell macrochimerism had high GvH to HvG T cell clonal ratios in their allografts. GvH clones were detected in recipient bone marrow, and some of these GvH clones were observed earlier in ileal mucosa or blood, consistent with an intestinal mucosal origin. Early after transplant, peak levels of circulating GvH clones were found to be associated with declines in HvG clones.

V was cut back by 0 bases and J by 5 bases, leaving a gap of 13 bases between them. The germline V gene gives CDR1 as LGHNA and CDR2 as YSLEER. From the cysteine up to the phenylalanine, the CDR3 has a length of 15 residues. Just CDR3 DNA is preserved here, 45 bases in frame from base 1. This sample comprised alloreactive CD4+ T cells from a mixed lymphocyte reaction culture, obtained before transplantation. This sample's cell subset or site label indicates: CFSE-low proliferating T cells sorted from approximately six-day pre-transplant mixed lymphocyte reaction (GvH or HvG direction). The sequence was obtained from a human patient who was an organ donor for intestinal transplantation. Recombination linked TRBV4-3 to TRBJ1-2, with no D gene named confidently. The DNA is TGCGCCAGCAGCCAAGACGGCACAGTCCGTTATGGCTACACCTTC. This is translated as CASSQDGTVRYGYTF.